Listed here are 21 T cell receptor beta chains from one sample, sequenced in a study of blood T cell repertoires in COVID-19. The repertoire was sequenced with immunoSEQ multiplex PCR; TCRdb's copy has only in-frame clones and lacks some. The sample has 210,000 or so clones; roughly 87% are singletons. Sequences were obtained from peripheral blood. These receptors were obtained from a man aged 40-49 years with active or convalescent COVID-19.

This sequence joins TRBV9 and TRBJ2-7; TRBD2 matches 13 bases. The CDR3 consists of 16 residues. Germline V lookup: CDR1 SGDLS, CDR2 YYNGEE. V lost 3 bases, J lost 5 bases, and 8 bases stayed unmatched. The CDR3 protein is CASSAGLAGVSHEQYF. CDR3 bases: TGTGCCAGCAGCGCAGGACTAGCGGGGGTATCTCACGAGCAGTACTTC.

The CDR3 DNA follows: TGTGCCAGCAGCTTTACAGGCTACGAGCAGTACTTC. Its translation: CASSFTGYEQYF. The rearrangement uses TRBV7-9 and TRBJ2-7; perhaps TRBD1 as D (5 bases). This CDR3 is built from 12 residues. Germline lookup yields CDR1 SEHNR and CDR2 FQNEAQ (reference sequence). V was cut by 3 bases and J by 3 bases, with 6 bases left in between. The variable domain in full, completed from reference TRBV7-9 and TRBJ2-7, reads DTGVSQNPRHKITKRGQNVTFRCDPISEHNRLYWYRQTLGQGPEFLTYFQNEAQLEKSRLLSDRFSAERPKGSFSTLEIQRTEQGDSAMYLCASSFTGYEQYFGPGTRLTVT.

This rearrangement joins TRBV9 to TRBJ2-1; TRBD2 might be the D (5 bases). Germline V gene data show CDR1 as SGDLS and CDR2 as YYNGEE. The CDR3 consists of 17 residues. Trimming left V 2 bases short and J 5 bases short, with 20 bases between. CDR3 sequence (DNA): TGTGCCAGCAGCGTCAGGTTTGGCACCGAGGGTGACAATGAGCAGTTCTTC. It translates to CASSVRFGTEGDNEQFF.

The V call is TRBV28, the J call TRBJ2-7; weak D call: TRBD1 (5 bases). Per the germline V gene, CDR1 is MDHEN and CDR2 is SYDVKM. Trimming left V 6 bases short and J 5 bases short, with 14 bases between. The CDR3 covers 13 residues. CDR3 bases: TGTGCCAGCAGACTCACAGGTTACCACGAGCAGTACTTC. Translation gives CASRLTGYHEQYF.

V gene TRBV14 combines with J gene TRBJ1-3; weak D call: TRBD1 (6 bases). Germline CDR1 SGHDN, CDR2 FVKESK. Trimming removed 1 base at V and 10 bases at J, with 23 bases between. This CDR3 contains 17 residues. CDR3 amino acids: CASSQVGFAGGQGTIYF. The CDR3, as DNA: TGTGCCAGCAGCCAAGTTGGTTTTGCGGGGGGGCAAGGGACCATATATTTT. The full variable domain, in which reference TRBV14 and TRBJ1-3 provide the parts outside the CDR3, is EAGVTQFPSHSVIEKGQTVTLRCDPISGHDNLYWYRRVMGKEIKFLLHFVKESKQDESGMPNNRFLAERTGGTYSTLKVQPAELEDSGVYFCASSQVGFAGGQGTIYFGEGSWLTVV.

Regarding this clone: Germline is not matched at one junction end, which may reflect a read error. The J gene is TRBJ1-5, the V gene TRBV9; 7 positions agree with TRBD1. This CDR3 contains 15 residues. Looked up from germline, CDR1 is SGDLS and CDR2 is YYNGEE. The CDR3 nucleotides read TGTGCCAGCAGCCCCTCGACAGGGAGCATTCAGCCCCAGCATTTT. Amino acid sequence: CASSPSTGSIQPQHF.

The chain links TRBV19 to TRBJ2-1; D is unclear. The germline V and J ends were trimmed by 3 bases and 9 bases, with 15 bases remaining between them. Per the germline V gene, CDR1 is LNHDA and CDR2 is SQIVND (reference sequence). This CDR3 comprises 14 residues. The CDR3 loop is CASSMAGFLAEQFF. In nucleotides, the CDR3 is TGTGCCAGTAGTATGGCCGGGTTCCTGGCTGAGCAGTTCTTC.

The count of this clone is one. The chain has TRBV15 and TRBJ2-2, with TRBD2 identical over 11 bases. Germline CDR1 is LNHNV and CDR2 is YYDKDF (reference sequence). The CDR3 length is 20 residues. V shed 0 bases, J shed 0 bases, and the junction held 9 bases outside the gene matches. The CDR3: CATSRDNGLAGPTNTGELFF. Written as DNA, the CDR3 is TGTGCCACCAGCAGAGATAATGGACTAGCGGGTCCAACGAACACCGGGGAGCTGTTTTTT.

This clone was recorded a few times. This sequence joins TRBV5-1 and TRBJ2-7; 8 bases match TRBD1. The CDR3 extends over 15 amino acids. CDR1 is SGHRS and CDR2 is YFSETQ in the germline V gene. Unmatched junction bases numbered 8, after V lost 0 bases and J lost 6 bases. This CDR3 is CASSLVAGGLSEQYF. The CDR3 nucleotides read TGCGCCAGCAGCTTGGTGGCAGGGGGCCTATCCGAGCAGTACTTC.

The CDR3, as DNA: TGTGCCAGCAGCCTTGAGGACAGGGCTCGGAATGAGCAGTTCTTC. Protein product: CASSLEDRARNEQFF. The gene calls are TRBV3-1 (or the pseudogene TRBV3-2) and TRBJ2-1; 8 bases map to TRBD1. The CDR3 has 15 amino acids. The V and J ends lost 4 bases and 7 bases, in that order; junction bases with no gene match: 9. Germline CDR1 reads LGHDT; CDR2 reads YNNKEL (reference sequence).

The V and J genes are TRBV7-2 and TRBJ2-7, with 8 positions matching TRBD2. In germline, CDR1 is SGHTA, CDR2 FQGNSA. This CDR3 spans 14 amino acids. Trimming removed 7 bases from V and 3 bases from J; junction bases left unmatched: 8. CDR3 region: CASTGGGQDYEQYF. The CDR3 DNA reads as TGTGCCAGCACCGGGGGGGGGCAGGACTACGAGCAGTACTTC.

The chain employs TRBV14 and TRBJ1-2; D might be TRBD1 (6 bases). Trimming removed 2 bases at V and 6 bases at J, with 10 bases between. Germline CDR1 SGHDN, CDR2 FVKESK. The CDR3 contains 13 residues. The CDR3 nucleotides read TGTGCCAGCAGCCAAACCAGGGGCGATGGCTACACCTTC. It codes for CASSQTRGDGYTF.

The CDR3 DNA follows: TGCGCCAGCAGCTTAGCTCCTAACACCGGGGAGCTGTTTTTT. This translates into CASSLAPNTGELFF. The chain carries TRBV5-1 and TRBJ2-2; D not certain. Germline assignment: CDR1 SGHRS and CDR2 YFSETQ. V lost 2 bases and J lost 2, with 7 bases in between. The CDR3 spans 14 residues. Variable domain in full (rest from reference TRBV5-1 and TRBJ2-2): KAGVTQTPRYLIKTRGQQVTLSCSPISGHRSVSWYQQTPGQGLQFLFEYFSETQRNKGNFPGRFSGRQFSNSRSEMNVSTLELGDSALYLCASSLAPNTGELFFGEGSRLTVL.

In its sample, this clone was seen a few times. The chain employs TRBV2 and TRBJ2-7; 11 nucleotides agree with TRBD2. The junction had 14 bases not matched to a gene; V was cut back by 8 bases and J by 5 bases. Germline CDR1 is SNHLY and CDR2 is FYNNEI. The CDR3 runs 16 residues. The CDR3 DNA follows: TGTGCCAGCCGTTTTTTAGCGGGAGGGGCGGTAGACGAGCAGTACTTC. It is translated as CASRFLAGGAVDEQYF.

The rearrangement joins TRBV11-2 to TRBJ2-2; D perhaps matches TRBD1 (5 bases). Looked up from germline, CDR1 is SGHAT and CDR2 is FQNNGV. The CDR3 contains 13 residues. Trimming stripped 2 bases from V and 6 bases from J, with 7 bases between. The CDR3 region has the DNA TGTGCCAGCAGCTTACGCAGGGCCGGGGAGCTGTTTTTT. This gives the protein CASSLRRAGELFF.

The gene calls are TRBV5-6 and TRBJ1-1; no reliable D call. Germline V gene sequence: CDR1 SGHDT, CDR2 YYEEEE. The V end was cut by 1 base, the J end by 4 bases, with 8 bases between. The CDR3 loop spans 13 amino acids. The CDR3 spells CASSLLRGTEAFF. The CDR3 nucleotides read TGTGCCAGCAGCTTGTTGCGGGGCACTGAAGCTTTCTTT.

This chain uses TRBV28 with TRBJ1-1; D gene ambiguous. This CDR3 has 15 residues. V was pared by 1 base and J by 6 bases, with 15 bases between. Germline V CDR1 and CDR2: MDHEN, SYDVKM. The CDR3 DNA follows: TGTGCCAGCAGTTTATTTACGAGGAGAACCGCTGAAGCTTTCTTT. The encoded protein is CASSLFTRRTAEAFF. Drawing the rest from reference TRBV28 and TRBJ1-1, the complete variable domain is DVKVTQSSRYLVKRTGEKVFLECVQDMDHENMFWYRQDPGLGLRLIYFSYDVKMKEKGDIPEGYSVSREKKERFSLILESASTNQTSMYLCASSLFTRRTAEAFFGQGTRLTVV.

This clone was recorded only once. In DNA, the CDR3 is TGCAGCGTTGGGACAGGGGACTCCTACGAGCAGTACTTC. It is translated as CSVGTGDSYEQYF. V gene TRBV29-1 combines with J gene TRBJ2-7; 9 positions match TRBD1. This CDR3 is 13 amino acids long. J gave up 0 bases and V 4 bases, and 1 base lay outside the gene matches. Germline CDR1 is SQVTM and CDR2 is ANQGSEA.

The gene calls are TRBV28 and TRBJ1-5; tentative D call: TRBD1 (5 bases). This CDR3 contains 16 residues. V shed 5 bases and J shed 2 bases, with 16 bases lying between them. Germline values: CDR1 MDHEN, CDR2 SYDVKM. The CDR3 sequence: CASSPRWGSGNQPQHF. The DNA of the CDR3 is TGTGCCAGCAGTCCGCGCTGGGGCTCTGGCAATCAGCCCCAGCATTTT.

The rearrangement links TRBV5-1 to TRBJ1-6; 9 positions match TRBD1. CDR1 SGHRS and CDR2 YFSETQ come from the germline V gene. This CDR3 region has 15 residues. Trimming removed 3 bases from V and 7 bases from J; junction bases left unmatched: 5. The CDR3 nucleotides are TGCGCCAGCAGCTGGGGACAGGGAGAAAATTCACCCCTCCACTTT. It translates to CASSWGQGENSPLHF. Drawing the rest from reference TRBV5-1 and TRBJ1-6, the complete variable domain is KAGVTQTPRYLIKTRGQQVTLSCSPISGHRSVSWYQQTPGQGLQFLFEYFSETQRNKGNFPGRFSGRQFSNSRSEMNVSTLELGDSALYLCASSWGQGENSPLHFGNGTRLTVT.

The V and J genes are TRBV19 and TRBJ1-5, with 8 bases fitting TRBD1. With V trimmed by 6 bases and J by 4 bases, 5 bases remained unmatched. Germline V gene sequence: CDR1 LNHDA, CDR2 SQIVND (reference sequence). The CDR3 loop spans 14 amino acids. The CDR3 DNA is TGTGCCAGTAGCGGACAGGGTTGGAATCAGCCCCAGCATTTT. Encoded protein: CASSGQGWNQPQHF.